This entry is about one T cell receptor (beta chain). This clonotype was counted ten times or more. No antigen is known for it. No much larger clonotype is one base removed from it; base qualities were not supplied. The data derive from a study of CD8+CD57+ T cells in acquired aplastic anemia (dated by TCRdb to 2016 to 2019). Study-level background: DNA extracted from sorted CD4+ and CD8+ cells had a mean of roughly 3.4 ug, with a range of roughly 0.18 to 27.4 ug. Mean read counts for healthy donor samples were about 10.8 million for CD4+ cells and around 11 million for CD8+ cells. The full study reports these points: Twenty-nine CD8+ CDR3 sequences were found in both patients and controls but appeared to be highly expressed in patients and within the immunodominant clones of the patients. No significant difference in CD8+ Simpson's diversity was found between patients and healthy controls (P=0.060).

In the study, sorted CD4+ and CD8+ blood T cells from patients with severe aplastic anemia and from healthy subjects underwent deep sequencing of TCR repertoires. Ficoll-Paque density gradient centrifugation was used to isolate peripheral blood mononuclear cells. Before DNA extraction, CD4+ and CD8+ T cells were sorted by FACS or by magnetic beads. TCR beta VDJ combination and CDR3 sequence profiling used genomic DNA as the template. An Illumina HiSeq 2000 was used for TCR repertoire sequencing. The authors' analysis ran thus. TRBV/TRBJ rearrangement plots, CDR3 size and DJ length profiles, and Simpson's diversity index were used to assess repertoires. The most abundant DNA sequence in the deep sequencing data was defined as the immunodominant clone. CDR3 amino acid sequences were checked for sharing across subjects and were also compared against the VDJdb database and published repertoires. TCRdb itself trimmed the public reads at Q25 with fastp, ran MiXCR and retained productive beta chains. Rows are combined by CDR3 protein, so each entry shows the most common genes and DNA. For this entry, the V and J calls and clone size follow TCRdb and not the study's own pipeline. Across this sample there are a few hundred thousand distinct CDR3 sequences, with 55% to 70% seen only once. The ten largest clones capture less than 4% of the sample.

The germline V gene encodes CDR1 LNHDA and CDR2 SQIVND (reference sequence). Trimming costs V 4 bases and J 1 base, and their ends lie 19 bases apart. The CDR3 covers 17 residues, taking in both the cysteine and the phenylalanine. Of the read, only the CDR3 DNA is kept; its 51 bases are in frame from base 1. This sequence uses TRBV19 and TRBJ1-2; the D gene is perhaps TRBD1, from 6 matching bases. Material for sequencing was sorted CD4+, CD8+, or CD8+CD57+ T cells (not recorded which) from PBMCs. This receptor was obtained from a human donor in good health, serving as a control. The CDR3 region has the sequence CASSTFHGQPFNYGYTF. The sequenced DNA is TGTGCCAGTAGTACCTTCCACGGACAGCCCTTTAACTATGGCTACACCTTC.